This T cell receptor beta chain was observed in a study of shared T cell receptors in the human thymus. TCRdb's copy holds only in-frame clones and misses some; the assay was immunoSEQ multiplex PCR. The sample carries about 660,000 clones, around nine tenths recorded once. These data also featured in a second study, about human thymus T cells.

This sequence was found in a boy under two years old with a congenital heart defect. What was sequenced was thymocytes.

CDR3 bases: TGTGCCAGCAGCTTAGAAAGACCCGAGCGGGAAGAGACCCAGTACTTC. Its protein is CASSLERPEREETQYF. The chain carries TRBV7-8 and TRBJ2-5; a weak D match, TRBD2 (6 bases). Germline V CDR1 and CDR2: SGHVS, FQNEAQ. CDR3 length equals 16 residues. Trimming removed 1 base at V and 3 bases at J, with 15 bases between.